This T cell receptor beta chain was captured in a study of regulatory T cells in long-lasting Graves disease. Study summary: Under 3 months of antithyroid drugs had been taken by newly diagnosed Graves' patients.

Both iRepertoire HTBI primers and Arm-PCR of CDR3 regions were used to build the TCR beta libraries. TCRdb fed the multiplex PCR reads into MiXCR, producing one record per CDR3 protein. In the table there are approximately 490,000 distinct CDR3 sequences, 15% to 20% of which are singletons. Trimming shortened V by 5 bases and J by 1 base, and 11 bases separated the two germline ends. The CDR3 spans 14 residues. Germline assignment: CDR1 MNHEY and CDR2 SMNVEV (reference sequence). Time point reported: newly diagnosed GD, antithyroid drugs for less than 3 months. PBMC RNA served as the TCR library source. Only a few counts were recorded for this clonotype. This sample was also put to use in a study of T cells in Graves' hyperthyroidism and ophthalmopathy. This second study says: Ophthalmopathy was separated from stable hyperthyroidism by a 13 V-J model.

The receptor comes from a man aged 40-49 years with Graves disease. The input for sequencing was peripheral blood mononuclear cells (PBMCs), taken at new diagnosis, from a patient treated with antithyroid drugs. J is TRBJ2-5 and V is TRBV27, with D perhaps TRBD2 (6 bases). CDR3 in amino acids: CASSPRLVQETQYF. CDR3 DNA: TGTGCCAGCAGTCCAAGACTAGTCCAAGAGACCCAGTACTTC.